One and the same sample provided the 2 T cell receptor beta chains below, sequenced in a study of identical twins (dated by TCRdb to the mid-2010s). Libraries were prepared through 5' RACE. Reads for this sample came from an Illumina HiSeq 2000. In TCRdb, the public reads were trimmed at Q25 with fastp and aligned with MiXCR, with productive beta chains retained. For every CDR3 protein sequence, its rows merge into one entry that carries the most common genes and DNA. Present in this sample are about 1.7 million distinct CDR3 sequences, about 32% of which were seen just once. The ten most abundant clones make up 0.27% of the sample. Sequenced input: cord blood. The receptors were gathered from a newborn girl in good health.

A few counts support this clonotype. The CDR3, as DNA: TGTGCCAGCAGCTTATTAGGGGTAGCGGCCACAGATACGCAGTATTTT. It specifies CASSLLGVAATDTQYF. The J gene is TRBJ2-3, the V gene TRBV7-2; possibly TRBD2 for D (6 bases). V lost 2 bases and J 2 bases, leaving 14 bases between the germline ends. The CDR3 extends over 16 amino acids. Germline V gene lookup returns CDR1 SGHTA and CDR2 FQGNSA.

This clonotype was found once. The chain's CDR3 is CASTSRGRAPYNEQFF. DNA of the CDR3: TGTGCCAGTACCAGTAGGGGCAGGGCGCCATACAATGAGCAGTTCTTC. The V gene is TRBV19, the J gene TRBJ2-1, with D maybe TRBD1 (5 bases). Trimming removed 7 bases at V and 4 bases at J, with 20 bases between. This CDR3 contains 16 residues. Germline V gene lookup returns CDR1 LNHDA and CDR2 SQIVND (reference sequence).